This T cell receptor (beta chain) was found in a study of blood T cell repertoires in COVID-19. This CDR3 has 17 amino acids. The V gene's germline CDR1 is SGHVS and CDR2 FNYEAQ. Unmatched junction bases numbered 7, after V lost 0 bases and J lost 3 bases. Those enrolled, adults aged about 18 to 95 years, came from about two dozen US areas. Self-reported history from a screening survey and questionnaire set each donor's cohort. Some clones are missing from TCRdb's copy, which holds only in-frame ones; the method was immunoSEQ multiplex PCR. The table lists a few hundred thousand clones, about 80% of them singletons. This clone has just a few counts.

Specimen: PBMCs or T cells enriched from blood (not recorded which). This TCR came from a young man with acute COVID-19. J is TRBJ2-1 and V is TRBV7-6, with 8 bases aligning to TRBD1. The CDR3 sequence is CASSLARAQGGYNEQFF. CDR3 coding DNA: TGTGCCAGCAGCTTAGCGAGGGCACAGGGGGGCTACAATGAGCAGTTCTTC.